The next 30 T cell receptor beta chains were all read from a single sample in a study of cytomegalovirus exposure and HLA in healthy donors. PCR used 60 Vbeta primers and 13 Jbeta primers. Assay: immunoSEQ multiplex PCR; the TCRdb copy retains only in-frame clones and omits some. The table records around 69,000 clones, less than 75% of them present only once. Sample: PBMCs. The receptors derive from a man aged 40-55 years in good health and CMV-seropositive.

This chain joins TRBV30 and TRBJ1-6, with TRBD1 matching over 8 bases. Germline trimming cut 5 bases from V and 6 bases from J; bases unmatched to any gene: 9. CDR3 size: 15 residues. Germline V gives CDR1 GTSNPN, CDR2 SVGIG (reference sequence). As DNA, the CDR3 is TGTGCCTGGGGCGGATCGGGACAGGTTAATTCACCCCTCCACTTT. It translates to CAWGGSGQVNSPLHF.

This chain uses TRBV27 with TRBJ1-1; the match to TRBD1 covers 10 bases. The J segment lost 10 bases and the V segment lost 4 bases, leaving 6 bases of the junction unmatched. CDR1 and CDR2 from the germline V gene are MNHEY and SMNVEV (reference sequence). The CDR3 has 13 residues. CDR3 amino acids: CASSSRQGAGAFF. The DNA of the CDR3 is TGTGCCAGCAGTTCTAGACAGGGGGCCGGAGCTTTCTTT.

This clone was observed once. This chain joins TRBV27 and TRBJ2-7; 7 nucleotides agree with TRBD1. The ends lost 5 bases at V and 0 bases at J; junction bases unmatched: 10. CDR1 and CDR2 from the germline V gene are MNHEY and SMNVEV (reference sequence). This CDR3 has 16 residues. CDR3 amino acids: CASSPSHGQASYEQYF. The CDR3 bases are TGTGCCAGCAGTCCCTCCCATGGACAGGCCTCCTACGAGCAGTACTTC.

This clone was recorded only once. V and J are TRBV5-1 and TRBJ2-7; D is possibly TRBD2 (5 bases). The CDR3 totals 13 residues. The V gene's germline CDR1 is SGHRS and CDR2 YFSETQ. V gave up 2 bases and J gave up 2 bases, with 8 bases separating them. The CDR3 sequence is CASSFPGAYEQYF. The CDR3 DNA reads TGCGCCAGCAGCTTCCCCGGGGCCTACGAGCAGTACTTC.

This clone occurred a few times. Germline is not matched at one junction end, which may reflect a read error. Other DNA sequences of this sample code for an identical CDR3. The V gene is TRBV29-1, the J gene TRBJ1-1, with 7 nucleotides matching TRBD1. The CDR3 runs 13 residues. CDR1 and CDR2 from the germline V gene are SQVTM and ANQGSEA. CDR3 in amino acids: CSVEGGGNTEAFF. The CDR3, as DNA: TGCAGCGTCGAAGGGGGCGGGAACACTGAAGCTTTCTTT.

The sample holds a few counts of this clone. The CDR3 here is CASSLRGDGTQYF. The CDR3 DNA sequence: TGTGCCAGCAGCTTAAGGGGGGACGGGACCCAGTACTTC. This rearrangement joins TRBV7-3 to TRBJ2-5; maybe TRBD2 (6 bases). Germline CDR1 is SGHTA and CDR2 is FQGTGA. The V and J ends lost 1 base and 7 bases respectively, with 10 bases between them. This CDR3 spans 13 amino acids.

The genes are TRBV7-6 and TRBJ1-1; a weak D match, TRBD1 (5 bases). This CDR3 region has 17 residues. Trimming left V 3 bases short and J 0 bases short, with 17 bases between. Looked up from germline, CDR1 is SGHVS and CDR2 is FNYEAQ. In DNA, the CDR3 is TGTGCCAGCAGCTTTTACCCCTCACAGGATATGAACACTGAAGCTTTCTTT. It encodes CASSFYPSQDMNTEAFF.

CDR3 sequence: CAYQPPGGYGYTF. The CDR3 DNA reads as TGTGCCTACCAACCGCCAGGGGGCTATGGCTACACCTTC. This chain connects TRBV30 to TRBJ1-2, with 7 bases lining up with TRBD1. Per the germline V gene, CDR1 is GTSNPN and CDR2 is SVGIG (reference sequence). Trimming at V came to 7 bases and at J to 4 bases, leaving 9 bases not matched to a gene. The CDR3 sequence is 13 residues long.

By frequency in the sample, this clone is medium-sized. V and J are TRBV28 and TRBJ1-2, with D possibly matching TRBD1 (6 bases). Trimming cost V 4 bases and J 3 bases, with 15 bases left between them. Germline CDR1 and CDR2: MDHEN and SYDVKM. This CDR3 has 15 amino acids. The CDR3 DNA follows: TGTGCCAGCAGTTCCCCGGGCAGGGGAGACTATGGCTACACCTTC. It translates to CASSSPGRGDYGYTF.

This clone was picked up a small number of times. This chain joins TRBV4-3 and TRBJ1-1, with TRBD1 matching over 7 bases. V lost 1 base, J lost 3 bases, and 5 bases stayed unmatched. CDR1 and CDR2 from the germline V gene are LGHNA and YSLEER. This CDR3 spans 15 amino acids. CDR3 DNA: TGCGCCAGCAGCCAAGGGCAGCAGGGGGACACTGAAGCTTTCTTT. Its translation is CASSQGQQGDTEAFF.

This chain connects TRBV6-1 to TRBJ2-3; D perhaps matches TRBD1 (5 bases). This CDR3 region has 14 residues. Germline CDR1 and CDR2: MNHNS and SASEGT. Trimming stripped 3 bases from V and 6 bases from J, with 13 bases between. The DNA of the CDR3 is TGTGCCAGCAGTGAGCCAGGGTTTGAGGATACGCAGTATTTT. It encodes CASSEPGFEDTQYF.

The chain employs TRBV4-1 and TRBJ2-3, with TRBD1 matching 9 bases. CDR3 length equals 17 residues. Germline values: CDR1 MGHRA, CDR2 YSYEKL. J gave up 4 bases and V 0 bases, and 8 bases lay outside the gene matches. CDR3 DNA sequence: TGCGCCAGCAGCCAAGAAGTGACAGGGGGTAGAGCAGATACGCAGTATTTT. This translates into CASSQEVTGGRADTQYF.

This chain joins TRBV5-6 and TRBJ2-4; 10 bases match TRBD2. There are 15 residues in the CDR3. The germline gives CDR1 SGHDT, CDR2 YYEEEE. V trimming: 7 bases; J trimming: 1 base; junction bases outside the gene matches: 5. CDR3 nucleotides: TGTGCCAGCTTCGGACTAGCGGACGCCAAAAACATTCAGTACTTC. This encodes CASFGLADAKNIQYF.

Here the CDR3 reads CASSAAVETQYF. Written as DNA, the CDR3 is TGTGCCAGCAGTGCTGCGGTTGAGACCCAGTACTTC. This chain links TRBV28 with TRBJ2-5, with D unclear. Germline V CDR1 and CDR2: MDHEN, SYDVKM. Trimming took off 5 bases at V and 5 bases at J, with 9 bases between the two ends. This CDR3 region has 12 residues.

The chain couples TRBV6-1 to TRBJ2-2; 11 positions match TRBD2. The germline V gene has CDR1 MNHNS and CDR2 SASEGT. The CDR3 length is 16 residues. V trimming: 4 bases; J trimming: 4 bases; junction bases outside the gene matches: 5. The CDR3 region has the DNA TGTGCCAGCAGTGCGGGACTAGCGGAATCCACCGGGGAGCTGTTTTTT. This sequence encodes CASSAGLAESTGELFF.

The gene calls are TRBV28 and TRBJ2-5; 10 bases align to TRBD1. CDR1 MDHEN and CDR2 SYDVKM come from the germline V gene. Trimming removed 10 bases from V and 6 bases from J; junction bases left unmatched: 8. The CDR3 contains 13 residues. The CDR3 sequence is CATATGGQKTQYF. The CDR3 DNA is TGTGCCACCGCGACAGGGGGCCAGAAGACCCAGTACTTC.

V and J are TRBV19 and TRBJ2-5; 8 bases align to TRBD1. This CDR3 contains 14 residues. Germline V lookup: CDR1 LNHDA, CDR2 SQIVND (reference sequence). V gave up 9 bases and J gave up 4 bases; unmatched junction bases: 10. The CDR3 coding sequence is TGTGCCAGCCGACAGGGGTTGGTTTCAGAGACCCAGTACTTC. It encodes CASRQGLVSETQYF.

This clone was counted between two and nine times. The V and J genes are TRBV5-4 and TRBJ2-5, with 9 nucleotides matching TRBD1. In germline, CDR1 is SGHNT, CDR2 YYREEE (reference sequence). V lost 2 bases to trimming and J lost 3 bases; unmatched junction nucleotides: 8. The CDR3 runs to 16 residues. The CDR3 DNA reads as TGTGCCAGCAGCTTCCTGACAGGGGGAAGAAAAGAGACCCAGTACTTC. It yields the protein CASSFLTGGRKETQYF. The full variable domain, rest sourced from reference TRBV5-4 and TRBJ2-5, is ETGVTQSPTHLIKTRGQQVTLRCSSQSGHNTVSWYQQALGQGPQFIFQYYREEENGRGNFPPRFSGLQFPNYSSELNVNALELDDSALYLCASSFLTGGRKETQYFGPGTRLLVL.

V and J are TRBV16 and TRBJ1-2; TRBD1 aligns across 9 bases. CDR3 length equals 18 residues. Germline V lookup: CDR1 KGHSY, CDR2 FQNENV. V was pared by 0 bases and J by 2 bases, with 10 bases of the junction left unmatched. The CDR3 nucleotides are TGTGCCAGCAGCCAATCGGACAGGGGAGTAAAGGGCAACTATGGCTACACCTTC. It is translated as CASSQSDRGVKGNYGYTF.

The chain recombines TRBV6-1 with TRBJ1-5; D might be TRBD1 (6 bases). The V and J ends lost 6 bases and 3 bases respectively, with 9 bases between them. CDR1 and CDR2 from the germline V gene are MNHNS and SASEGT. This CDR3 comprises 13 residues. The CDR3 nucleotides read TGTGCCAGCAGCGGACAGACCAATCAGCCCCAGCATTTT. It codes for CASSGQTNQPQHF.

The chain is built from TRBV6-5 and TRBJ2-7; TRBD1 agrees at 9 bases. There are 14 residues in the CDR3. V lost 2 bases to trimming and J lost 6 bases; unmatched junction nucleotides: 5. Germline CDR1 MNHEY, CDR2 SVGAGI. In nucleotides, the CDR3 is TGTGCCAGCAGTTACACCGGGACAGGGCGCGAGCAGTACTTC. This gives the protein CASSYTGTGREQYF.

J is TRBJ2-7 and V is TRBV28; TRBD1 is a possible D gene (6 bases). This CDR3 has 14 residues. Germline loops: CDR1 MDHEN, CDR2 SYDVKM. With 3 bases removed from V and 2 bases from J, the gap between germline ends came to 11 bases. The CDR3 loop is CASSFKGGPYEQYF. For the CDR3, the DNA is TGTGCCAGCAGTTTTAAAGGGGGACCCTACGAGCAGTACTTC.

The chain couples TRBV4-1 to TRBJ1-2, with 10 bases that match TRBD1. Looked up from germline, CDR1 is MGHRA and CDR2 is YSYEKL. There are 14 residues in the CDR3. Trimming at V came to 3 bases and at J to 9 bases, leaving 7 bases not matched to a gene. This CDR3 is CASSHSDRGQSYTF. The CDR3 bases are TGCGCCAGCAGCCACAGTGACAGGGGGCAAAGCTACACCTTC.

A single count supports this clone. This chain connects TRBV10-3 to TRBJ2-5, with 9 bases that match TRBD1. The CDR3 extends over 15 amino acids. The V gene end was trimmed by 3 bases and the J gene end by 2 bases; junction bases not matched to a gene: 4. From germline, CDR1 is ENHRY and CDR2 SYGVKD. CDR3 sequence: CAISDGTGPQETQYF. In DNA, the CDR3 is TGTGCCATCAGTGACGGGACAGGGCCTCAAGAGACCCAGTACTTC.

The chain carries TRBV6-5 and TRBJ2-2, with D perhaps TRBD2 (5 bases). The V end was cut by 5 bases, the J end by 4 bases, with 14 bases between. The CDR3 totals 15 residues. Germline lookup yields CDR1 MNHEY and CDR2 SVGAGI. The CDR3 DNA sequence: TGTGCCAGCAGTGGCACTAGTTTGCGCACCGGGGAGCTGTTTTTT. Amino acid sequence: CASSGTSLRTGELFF.

This chain links TRBV13 with TRBJ2-1, with D maybe TRBD1 (6 bases). The CDR3 is made up of 13 amino acids. Per the germline V gene, CDR1 is PRHDT and CDR2 is FYEKMQ (reference sequence). Trimming took off 4 bases at V and 5 bases at J, with 9 bases between the two ends. This chain's CDR3 is CASSSPGDNEQFF. The DNA for the CDR3 is TGTGCCAGCAGCTCCCCAGGGGACAATGAGCAGTTCTTC.

V gene TRBV9 combines with J gene TRBJ1-5, with 7 bases aligning to TRBD1. This CDR3 region has 17 residues. The J segment lost 0 bases and the V segment lost 4 bases, leaving 10 bases of the junction unmatched. Germline V gives CDR1 SGDLS, CDR2 YYNGEE. The CDR3: CASSNTGDPYSNQPQHF. Here the CDR3 DNA reads TGTGCCAGCAGCAACACAGGGGACCCCTATAGCAATCAGCCCCAGCATTTT.

The chain has TRBV20-1 and TRBJ1-1; 7 nucleotides line up with TRBD1. The CDR3 loop spans 11 amino acids. Germline V gene sequence: CDR1 DFQATT, CDR2 SNEGSKA (reference sequence). Trimming removed 7 bases from V and 8 bases from J; junction bases left unmatched: 7. The CDR3 loop is CSVLPGQEAFF. In DNA form, the CDR3 reads TGCAGTGTCCTACCGGGACAGGAAGCTTTCTTT.

This clone was recorded a few times. The chain carries TRBV2 and TRBJ1-1; 8 bases are a match to TRBD1. Germline CDR1 is SNHLY and CDR2 is FYNNEI. V dropped 6 bases and J dropped 4; count of bases not matched to a gene: 4. The CDR3 covers 13 residues. The CDR3 nucleotides read TGTGCCAGCAGAACAACAGGGGGCACTGAAGCTTTCTTT. Amino acids: CASRTTGGTEAFF.

V gene TRBV4-2 combines with J gene TRBJ1-4; no definite D call. CDR3 length equals 15 residues. With 0 bases removed from V and 2 bases from J, the gap between germline ends came to 7 bases. CDR1 is LGHNA, CDR2 YNFKEQ, per germline. For the CDR3, the DNA is TGTGCCAGCAGCCAAGATGGCCAGACTAATGAAAAACTGTTTTTT. This encodes CASSQDGQTNEKLFF.